Listed below are T cell receptor beta chains from one sample, sequenced in a study of early T cells in non-severe SARS-CoV-2 infection. TCRdb reprocessed the 5' RACE reads with MiXCR, giving one entry per CDR3 protein. The table records around 44,000 distinct CDR3 sequences, about 7.8% of them present only once. The specimen sequenced was whole blood. The receptors here all came from an adult who was a healthcare worker with PCR-confirmed SARS-CoV-2 infection or an uninfected control (not recorded which). CDR3s include the opening cysteine and the closing phenylalanine or tryptophan. A D gene is named only where the DNA matches it firmly. Only part of the rows carry a size: once, few, many, or a class if the clone is expanded.

cdr3_length: 16; v_call: TRBV20-1; j_call: TRBJ2-7; d_call: TRBD1; clone_size: few; cdr3_aa: CSARGGTGDLSYEQYF
cdr3_length: 14; v_call: TRBV5-1; j_call: TRBJ2-5; d_call: TRBD2; clone_size: many; cdr3_aa: CASSSYSGEETQYF
cdr3_length: 16; v_call: TRBV5-4; j_call: TRBJ2-3; d_call: TRBD2; clone_size: many; cdr3_aa: CASSFIAGALTDTQYF
cdr3_length: 15; v_call: TRBV3-1; j_call: TRBJ2-1; d_call: TRBD2; clone_size: many; cdr3_aa: CASSQMAGGQSEQFF
cdr3_length: 12; v_call: TRBV29-1; j_call: TRBJ2-7; d_call: NA; clone_size: NA; cdr3_aa: CSVGYASYEQYF
cdr3_length: 19; v_call: TRBV5-1; j_call: TRBJ2-2; d_call: TRBD1; clone_size: many; cdr3_aa: CASSLGRQGNLLNTGELFF
cdr3_length: 16; v_call: TRBV27; j_call: TRBJ2-3; d_call: NA; clone_size: NA; cdr3_aa: CASSPGWGVSTDTQYF
cdr3_length: 15; v_call: TRBV5-1; j_call: TRBJ2-1; d_call: NA; clone_size: many; cdr3_aa: CASSLVGGTYNEQFF
cdr3_length: 14; v_call: TRBV5-4; j_call: TRBJ1-1; d_call: NA; clone_size: many; cdr3_aa: CASSPQGRYTEAFF
cdr3_length: 13; v_call: TRBV19; j_call: TRBJ2-3; d_call: TRBD1; clone_size: many; cdr3_aa: CASKTGGTDTQYF
cdr3_length: 19; v_call: TRBV2; j_call: TRBJ2-3; d_call: TRBD2; clone_size: many; cdr3_aa: CASSEVGTSGGTFTDTQYF
cdr3_length: 14; v_call: TRBV12-3/TRBV12-4; j_call: TRBJ1-1; d_call: NA; clone_size: few; cdr3_aa: CASRELGVTTEAFF
cdr3_length: 15; v_call: TRBV6-2/TRBV6-3; j_call: TRBJ2-1; d_call: TRBD2; clone_size: many; cdr3_aa: CASSVLQRGGDEQFF
cdr3_length: 15; v_call: TRBV20-1; j_call: TRBJ2-7; d_call: TRBD2; clone_size: NA; cdr3_aa: CSAMGTSGLSYEQYF
cdr3_length: 13; v_call: TRBV7-9; j_call: TRBJ2-7; d_call: NA; clone_size: few; cdr3_aa: CASRPVRSYEQYF
cdr3_length: 14; v_call: TRBV10-3; j_call: TRBJ1-1; d_call: NA; clone_size: few; cdr3_aa: CAISVDSLNTEAFF
cdr3_length: 16; v_call: TRBV23-1; j_call: TRBJ1-5; d_call: NA; clone_size: few; cdr3_aa: CASSQSRTNSNQPQHF
cdr3_length: 13; v_call: TRBV24-1; j_call: TRBJ2-1; d_call: NA; clone_size: NA; cdr3_aa: CATSERNYNEQFF
cdr3_length: 15; v_call: TRBV5-6; j_call: TRBJ2-2; d_call: TRBD1; clone_size: many; cdr3_aa: CASSRGTGLTGELFF
cdr3_length: 13; v_call: TRBV5-1; j_call: TRBJ2-5; d_call: NA; clone_size: NA; cdr3_aa: CASSLFFQETQYF
cdr3_length: 16; v_call: TRBV7-6; j_call: TRBJ1-1; d_call: NA; clone_size: many; cdr3_aa: CASSLESVNLNTEAFF
cdr3_length: 14; v_call: TRBV27; j_call: TRBJ2-7; d_call: NA; clone_size: NA; cdr3_aa: CASTMDGKRNEQYF
cdr3_length: 14; v_call: TRBV27; j_call: TRBJ2-3; d_call: NA; clone_size: NA; cdr3_aa: CASSGFGVTDTQYF
cdr3_length: 13; v_call: TRBV6-5; j_call: TRBJ1-1; d_call: TRBD1; clone_size: NA; cdr3_aa: CASSVDRGTEAFF
cdr3_length: 12; v_call: TRBV12-3/TRBV12-4; j_call: TRBJ1-5; d_call: NA; clone_size: many; cdr3_aa: CASRRERGPQHF
cdr3_length: 14; v_call: TRBV28; j_call: TRBJ1-2; d_call: NA; clone_size: few; cdr3_aa: CATARPQVSSGYTF
cdr3_length: 15; v_call: TRBV27; j_call: TRBJ2-3; d_call: TRBD2; clone_size: NA; cdr3_aa: CASSLLGRATDTQYF
cdr3_length: 14; v_call: TRBV7-2; j_call: TRBJ1-1; d_call: NA; clone_size: many; cdr3_aa: CASSFGRSNTEAFF
cdr3_length: 15; v_call: TRBV20-1; j_call: TRBJ2-2; d_call: NA; clone_size: once; cdr3_aa: CSAPGGEVGTGELFF
cdr3_length: 17; v_call: TRBV7-9; j_call: TRBJ2-2; d_call: TRBD2; clone_size: NA; cdr3_aa: CASSLAPVAGLTGELFF
cdr3_length: 15; v_call: TRBV6-6; j_call: TRBJ2-7; d_call: NA; clone_size: few; cdr3_aa: CASTPSGQSSYEQYF